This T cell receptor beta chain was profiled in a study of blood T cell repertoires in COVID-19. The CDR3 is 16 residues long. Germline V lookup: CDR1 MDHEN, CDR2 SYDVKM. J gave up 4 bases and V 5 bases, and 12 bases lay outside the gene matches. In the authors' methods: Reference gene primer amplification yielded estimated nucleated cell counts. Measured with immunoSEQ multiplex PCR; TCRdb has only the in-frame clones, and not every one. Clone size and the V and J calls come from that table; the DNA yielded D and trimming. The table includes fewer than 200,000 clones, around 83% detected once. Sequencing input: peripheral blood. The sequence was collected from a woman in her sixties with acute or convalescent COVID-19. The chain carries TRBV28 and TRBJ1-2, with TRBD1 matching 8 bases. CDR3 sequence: CASSPYDRGSSYGYTF. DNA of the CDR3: TGTGCCAGCAGTCCTTATGACAGGGGTAGTAGCTATGGCTACACCTTC.